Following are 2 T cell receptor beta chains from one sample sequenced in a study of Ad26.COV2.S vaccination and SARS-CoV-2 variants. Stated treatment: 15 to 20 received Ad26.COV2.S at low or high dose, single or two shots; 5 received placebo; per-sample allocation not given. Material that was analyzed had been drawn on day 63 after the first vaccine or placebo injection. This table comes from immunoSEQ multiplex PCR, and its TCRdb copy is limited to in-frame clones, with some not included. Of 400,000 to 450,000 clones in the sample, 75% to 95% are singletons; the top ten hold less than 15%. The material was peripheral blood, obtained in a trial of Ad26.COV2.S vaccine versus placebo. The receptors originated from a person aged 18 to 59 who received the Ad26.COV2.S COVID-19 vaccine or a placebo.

The DNA for the CDR3 is TGTGCCAGCAGCTTATTATCAGGGGGGGGTAACTATGGCTACACCTTC. It yields the protein CASSLLSGGGNYGYTF. The chain is built from TRBV7-6 and TRBJ1-2; 7 bases agree with TRBD1. The CDR3 consists of 16 residues. J was trimmed by 1 base and V by 2 bases; bases with no gene match: 7. Germline V CDR1 and CDR2: SGHVS, FNYEAQ.

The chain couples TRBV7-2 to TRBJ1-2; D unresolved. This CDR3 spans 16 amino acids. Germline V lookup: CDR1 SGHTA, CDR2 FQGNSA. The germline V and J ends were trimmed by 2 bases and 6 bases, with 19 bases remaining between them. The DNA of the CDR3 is TGTGCCAGCAGCTTACGGAACAGTGGGCTTGTCAATGGCTACACCTTC. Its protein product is CASSLRNSGLVNGYTF. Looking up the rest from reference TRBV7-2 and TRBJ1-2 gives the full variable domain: GAGVSQSPSNKVTEKGKDVELRCDPISGHTALYWYRQSLGQGLEFLIYFQGNSAPDKSGLPSDRFSAERTGGSVSTLTIQRTQQEDSAVYLCASSLRNSGLVNGYTFGSGTRLTVV.